This T cell receptor beta chain was recovered during a study of beta chain features in type 1 diabetes. Study-level results: Within the patient group, naive, central memory and Treg TCRB repertoires appeared more similar to each other than within healthy donors.

This clone was detected only a few times. Its antigen remains unknown. CDR1 and CDR2 from the germline V gene are SGDLS and YYNGEE. J lost 6 bases, V lost 0 bases, and 3 bases had no gene match. The CDR3 loop spans 14 amino acids. cDNA synthesis used the whole RNA isolate, giving expressed TCRB sequences. Data came from immunoSEQ multiplex PCR; TCRdb stores just in-frame clones and leaves some out. The sample carries roughly 400,000 clones, roughly 16% recorded once. Naive, central memory, regulatory and stem cell-like memory cells within the CD4+ compartment were sorted using CD45RO/CCR7/CD25/CD127/CD95/CD27.

The origin of this receptor is a woman aged 18-29 years in good health. The gene calls are TRBV9 and TRBJ2-4, with TRBD2 identical over 7 bases. Sample: naive CD4+ T cells from blood. CDR3 residues: CASSVEASGNIQYF. The CDR3 DNA reads as TGTGCCAGCAGCGTAGAGGCTAGCGGAAACATTCAGTACTTC.